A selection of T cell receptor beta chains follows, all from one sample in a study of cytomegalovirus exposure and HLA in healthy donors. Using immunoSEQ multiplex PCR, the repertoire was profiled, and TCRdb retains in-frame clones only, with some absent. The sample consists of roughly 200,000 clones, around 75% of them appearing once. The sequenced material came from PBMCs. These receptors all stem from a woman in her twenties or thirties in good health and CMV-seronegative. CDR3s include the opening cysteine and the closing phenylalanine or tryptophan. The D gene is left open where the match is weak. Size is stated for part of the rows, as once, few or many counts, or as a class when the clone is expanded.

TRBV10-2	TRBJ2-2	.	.	TGCGCCAGCAGCCCGGTCGGGGAGCTGTTTTTT	CASSPVGELFF
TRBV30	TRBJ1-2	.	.	TGTGCCTGGAGTACCCCCTCGTTGGCCTATGGCTACACCTTC	CAWSTPSLAYGYTF
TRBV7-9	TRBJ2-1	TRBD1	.	TGTGCCAGCAGCTCCACAGGGGGTTCCTACAATGAGCAGTTCTTC	CASSSTGGSYNEQFF
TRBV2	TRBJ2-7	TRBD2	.	TGTGCCAGCACCCCCAGGACTAGACTCTACGAGCAGTACTTC	CASTPRTRLYEQYF
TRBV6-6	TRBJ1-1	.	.	TGTGCCAGCAGTCTAACCGCGACAGACACTGAAGCTTTCTTT	CASSLTATDTEAFF
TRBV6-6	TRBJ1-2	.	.	TGTGCCAGCAGTTACTCCGGGGGGTATGGCTACACCTTC	CASSYSGGYGYTF
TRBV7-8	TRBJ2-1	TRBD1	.	TGTGCCAGCAGCCTAGGCCTACCTTACAGGGGGCAATACGAGCAGTTCTTC	CASSLGLPYRGQYEQFF
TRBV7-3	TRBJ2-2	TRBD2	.	TGTGCCAGCAGTCAACGACTAGCGGGATACACCGGGGAGCTGTTTTTT	CASSQRLAGYTGELFF
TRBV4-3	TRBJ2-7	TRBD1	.	TGCGCCAGCAGCCCCGGGACAGGGAGTTACGAGCAGTACTTC	CASSPGTGSYEQYF
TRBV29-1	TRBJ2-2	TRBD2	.	TGCAGCGGATTGCCTAGCGGGGGAACGAACACCGGGGAGCTGTTTTTT	CSGLPSGGTNTGELFF
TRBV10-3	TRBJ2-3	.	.	TGTGCCATCAGTGAGCTAGAAGATACGCAGTATTTT	CAISELEDTQYF
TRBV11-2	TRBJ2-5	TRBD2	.	TGTGCCAGCAGCTTCCTAGCGGGGGAATCCCAAGAGACCCAGTACTTC	CASSFLAGESQETQYF
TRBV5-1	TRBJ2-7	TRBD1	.	TGCGCCAGCAGCTTGTATACAGGGGGCGAGCAGTACTTC	CASSLYTGGEQYF
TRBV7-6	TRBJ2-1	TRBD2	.	TGTGCCAGCCGGGGGGTCGCCAATGAGCAGTTCTTC	CASRGVANEQFF
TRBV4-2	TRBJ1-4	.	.	TGTGCCAGCAGCCAAGAGGGGGGGACGGCTCCTGAGAAACTGTTTTTT	CASSQEGGTAPEKLFF
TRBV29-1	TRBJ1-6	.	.	TGCAGCGTTGAGATTGCGAGCTCCTATAATTCACCCCTCCACTTT	CSVEIASSYNSPLHF
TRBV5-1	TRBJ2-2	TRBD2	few	TGCGCCAGCAGCCCACAATCGGGCGGGGGATACACCGGGGAGCTGTTTTTT	CASSPQSGGGYTGELFF
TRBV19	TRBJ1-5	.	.	TGTGCCAGTAGTATGGTGGCAGGGAGCAATCAGCCCCAGCATTTT	CASSMVAGSNQPQHF
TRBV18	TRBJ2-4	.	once	TGTGCCAGCTCACCACTCGGACAGCGAGCCAAAAACATTCAGTACTTC	CASSPLGQRAKNIQYF
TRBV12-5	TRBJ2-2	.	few	TGTGCTAGTGGTTTGGGTCAGGGTGGCACCGGGGAGCTGTTTTTT	CASGLGQGGTGELFF
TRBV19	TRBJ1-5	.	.	TGTGCCAGTAGTATCAAAGGGGACTCCGGGCCCCAGCATTTT	CASSIKGDSGPQHF
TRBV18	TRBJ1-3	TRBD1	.	TGTGCCAGCTCGCCTCAGAAATTGACAGGGACTGGAAACACCATATATTTT	CASSPQKLTGTGNTIYF
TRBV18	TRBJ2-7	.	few	TGTGCCAGCTCACCTAGTGGGGGCGCGTACGAGCAGTACTTC	CASSPSGGAYEQYF
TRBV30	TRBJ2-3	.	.	TGTGCCTGGAGTACGTGGAGTACGCAGTATTTT	CAWSTWSTQYF
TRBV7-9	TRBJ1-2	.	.	TGTGCCAGCGGGATATTTCAAGGGGTGGTTAGCTATGGCTACACCTTC	CASGIFQGVVSYGYTF
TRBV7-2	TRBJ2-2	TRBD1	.	TGTGCCAGCAGCGGAACAGGGGGCCTATACACCGGGGAGCTGTTTTTT	CASSGTGGLYTGELFF
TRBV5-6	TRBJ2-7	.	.	TGTGCCAGCAGCTCGCAGGGGAGAAGGTACGAGCAGTACTTC	CASSSQGRRYEQYF